The T cell receptor beta chain under discussion was sequenced for a study of blood T cell repertoires in COVID-19. Study-level background: Italy, Spain and the United States were the sources of the convalescent and acute COVID-19 samples. PBMCs, B-cell-depleted T cells, or T cells provided the cDNA or gDNA that made up the material.

This clone was observed once. Trimming cost V 2 bases and J 8 bases, with 15 bases left between them. The CDR3 sequence is 14 residues long. Germline V gene data show CDR1 as MDHEN and CDR2 as SYDVKM. Per the study methods: Reference gene primer amplification in the assay estimated nucleated cell counts. Profiled with immunoSEQ multiplex PCR; TCRdb holds only in-frame clones, not every one. V and J calls and clone size are given by that table; D and trimming were obtained from the DNA. The sample shows just over 200,000 clones, over 75% of them seen only once. The sequence came from a man aged 80 or over with acute or convalescent COVID-19. The chain carries TRBV28 and TRBJ1-2; TRBD1 might be the D (6 bases). The source material was peripheral blood. DNA for the CDR3: TGTGCCAGCAGTTTAGGGGGCCGCCTTGGGGGCTACACCTTC. This encodes CASSLGGRLGGYTF.